The present T cell receptor beta chain was sequenced within a study of blood T cells in healthy people across ages. This CDR3 has 12 residues. Germline CDR1 reads DFQATT; CDR2 reads SNEGSKA (reference sequence). Deletions cut 0 bases from V and 6 bases from J, with 8 bases between. Together with a sample-barcoded 5' primer, a J-beta primer mix was included in a second PCR lasting roughly 6 to 12 cycles. TCRdb redid the calling of the 5' RACE reads with MiXCR, one entry per CDR3 protein. This table has nearly 800,000 distinct CDR3 sequences, about 25% appearing once. This clonotype has more than one count but fewer than ten. This sample also belongs to another study, concerning T cells of mothers and their children.

The chain joins TRBV20-1 to TRBJ1-2; no clear D gene. Input material: blood. The origin of this receptor is a boy younger than 18 in good health. CDR3 loop: CSARDHGDGYTF. The CDR3 bases are TGCAGTGCTAGAGATCACGGGGATGGCTACACCTTC.